This T cell receptor beta chain comes out of a study of T-cell memory formation after mild COVID-19. MiXCR was run by TCRdb on the 5' RACE reads, yielding one entry per CDR3 protein. The sample carries roughly 300,000 distinct CDR3 sequences, 16% recorded once. Regarding the study as a whole: Researchers found some responding clones in pre-infection memory, a sign that cross-reactive memory joined.

Remarks on this clonotype: Its antigen remains unknown.

Sequenced sample: PBMCs or a T cell subset sorted from them (not recorded which). This receptor was identified in a man aged 18 to 30 who had mild COVID-19 (a few samples of this study predate the infection). Cell type and time point are not known.

As DNA, the CDR3 is TGTGCCAGCAGCTTAGGCAGCCTACGAGCTAACTATGGCTACACCTTC. Translation gives CASSLGSLRANYGYTF. The chain joins TRBV7-2 to TRBJ1-2, with unresolved D. CDR3 length: 16 residues. The V end was cut by 1 base, the J end by 0 bases, with 12 bases between. Germline CDR1 and CDR2: SGHTA and FQGNSA.